These T cell receptor beta chains were read from a single sample in a study of beta chain features in type 1 diabetes. Generated by immunoSEQ multiplex PCR, the TCRdb table keeps only in-frame clones and is missing some. This sample carries roughly 260,000 clones, about a fifth of them seen once, and the ten largest clones take less than 0.03%. Sequencing was done on a sample of naive CD4+ T cells from blood. The receptors derive from a woman aged 40 to 55 with type 1 diabetes. Both conserved end residues are part of each CDR3. Fields, in order: clone size, J gene, D gene, V gene, CDR3 protein, CDR3 DNA. A D gene is named only where the DNA matches it firmly. Only part of the rows carry a size: once, few, many, or a class if the clone is expanded.

>-|TRBJ2-3|-|TRBV27
CASCPYIADTQYF
TGTGCCAGCTGTCCCTATATTGCAGATACGCAGTATTTT
>few|TRBJ1-6|-|TRBV4-2
CASSQELQAGDGSPLHF
TGTGCCAGCAGCCAAGAACTTCAGGCAGGGGACGGATCACCCCTCCACTTT
>-|TRBJ1-2|-|TRBV7-9
CASSFAGGHYGYTF
TGTGCCAGCAGCTTTGCGGGGGGGCACTATGGCTACACCTTC
>-|TRBJ2-1|TRBD2|TRBV6-6
CASSPTSGRAHEQFF
TGTGCCAGCAGTCCCACTAGCGGGAGGGCCCATGAGCAGTTCTTC
>few|TRBJ2-5|TRBD2|TRBV6-5
CASSPGLERVTQYF
TGTGCCAGCAGTCCAGGACTAGAGAGGGTGACCCAGTACTTC
>-|TRBJ1-4|-|TRBV4-3
CASATATNEKLFF
TGCGCCTCGGCCACAGCAACTAATGAAAAACTGTTTTTT
>-|TRBJ2-1|-|TRBV20-1
CSASSYNEQFF
TGCAGTGCTAGTTCTTACAATGAGCAGTTCTTC
>-|TRBJ2-2|TRBD2|TRBV11-1
CASSMGLAGGPETGELFF
TGTGCCAGCAGCATGGGACTAGCGGGAGGGCCGGAGACCGGGGAGCTGTTTTTT
>-|TRBJ1-2|-|TRBV7-9
CASRGGGYGYTF
TGTGCCAGCAGAGGGGGTGGCTATGGCTACACCTTC
>few|TRBJ2-1|TRBD2|TRBV4-2
CASSQETSDYNEQFF
TGTGCCAGCAGCCAAGAGACTAGCGATTACAATGAGCAGTTCTTC
>-|TRBJ2-1|TRBD2|TRBV7-3
CASSLMGLEDNEQFF
TGTGCCAGCAGCTTAATGGGACTAGAGGACAATGAGCAGTTCTTC
>-|TRBJ2-7|TRBD1|TRBV29-1
CSVRTGDPYEQYF
TGCAGCGTCCGGACAGGGGACCCCTACGAGCAGTACTTC
>-|TRBJ2-7|-|TRBV29-1
CSVTSGRTYEQYF
TGCAGCGTTACATCAGGCAGGACCTACGAGCAGTACTTC
>few|TRBJ2-1|-|TRBV9
CASSVEGDEQFF
TGTGCCAGCAGCGTAGAGGGGGATGAGCAGTTCTTC
>few|TRBJ2-3|-|TRBV5-1
CASSLLSDTQYF
TGCGCCAGCAGCTTGTTGTCGGATACGCAGTATTTT
>-|TRBJ2-2|TRBD2|TRBV9
CASTPGGTGELFF
TGTGCCAGCACCCCGGGGGGGACCGGGGAGCTGTTTTTT
>few|TRBJ1-4|TRBD1|TRBV15
CATSTFPGQGNEKLFF
TGTGCCACCAGCACGTTTCCGGGACAGGGGAATGAAAAACTGTTTTTT
>-|TRBJ1-2|TRBD1|TRBV19
CASSIRTGDGYTF
TGTGCCAGTAGCATCCGGACAGGTGATGGCTACACCTTC
>-|TRBJ1-1|-|TRBV7-3
CASSSHSRTEAWTPMNTEAFF
TGTGCCAGCAGCTCCCATTCCCGGACAGAAGCCTGGACACCAATGAACACTGAAGCTTTCTTT
>-|TRBJ1-3|-|TRBV29-1
CSVETGGNTIYF
TGCAGCGTTGAAACAGGAGGAAACACCATATATTTT
>-|TRBJ2-7|TRBD2|TRBV30
CAWSGVAGVGQYF
TGTGCCTGGAGCGGAGTAGCGGGAGTCGGGCAGTACTTC
>-|TRBJ2-2|TRBD2|TRBV5-1
CASSFLAGANTGELFF
TGCGCCAGCAGCTTCCTAGCGGGCGCTAACACCGGGGAGCTGTTTTTT
>-|TRBJ1-2|TRBD1|TRBV4-3
CASSPLAQGRNGYTF
TGCGCCAGCAGCCCACTGGCACAGGGGAGGAACGGCTACACCTTC